What follows is one T cell receptor beta chain and its context. Its antigen remains unidentified. The CDR3 sequence is 13 residues long. The germline V gene encodes CDR1 SQVTM and CDR2 ANQGSEA. The V and J ends lost 5 bases and 3 bases respectively, with 14 bases between them. An equimolar mix of two oligonucleotides served as the beta constant-region primer for TRBC1 and TRBC2. The ligated cDNA underwent four PCR rounds using SP2 and nested alpha and beta constant-region primers. MiXCR, run by TCRdb on the UMI-ligation and nested PCR reads, gives a single entry per CDR3 protein. Of 150,000 or so distinct CDR3 sequences in the sample, roughly 22% were seen once. The data were obtained in a study of naive and memory T cell subsets. General study findings and limits: Especially in CD8 cells, naive repertoires contained a few larger clonotypes, possibly CD45RA-re-expressing memory cells.

Four subsets defined by CD45RA and CD27 were sorted after CD3, CD4, CD8 and live/dead staining. J is TRBJ2-7 and V is TRBV29-1, with D possibly matching TRBD1 (7 bases). Specimen: naive CD4+ T cells from blood. The clonotype comes from a human donor in good health. The CDR3 DNA is TGCAGCGTTATGCAGGGGGGAATCTACGAGCAGTACTTC. This codes for CSVMQGGIYEQYF.